The entry below describes one T cell receptor (beta chain). The length of the CDR3 is 15 residues. Looked up from germline, CDR1 is LGHNA and CDR2 is YSLEER. The V end lost 1 base, the J end lost 6 bases, and 15 bases lay between the germline ends. Libraries were prepared by immunoSEQ multiplex PCR; TCRdb keeps only in-frame clonotypes and omits some of them. The sample records 130,000 or so clones, around three quarters being singletons. This sample is part of a study of cytotoxic CD8 clonotypes in ibrutinib-treated CLL. This rearrangement joins TRBV4-3 to TRBJ1-1; possible D gene TRBD1, 5 bases. This receptor was taken from a human donor with chronic lymphocytic leukemia. This specimen was PBMCs, taken after 12 months of ibrutinib treatment. The CDR3, as DNA: TGCGCCAGCAGCCAAGGGGGACTCCCTCTGGCTGAAGCTTTCTTT. As protein: CASSQGGLPLAEAFF.